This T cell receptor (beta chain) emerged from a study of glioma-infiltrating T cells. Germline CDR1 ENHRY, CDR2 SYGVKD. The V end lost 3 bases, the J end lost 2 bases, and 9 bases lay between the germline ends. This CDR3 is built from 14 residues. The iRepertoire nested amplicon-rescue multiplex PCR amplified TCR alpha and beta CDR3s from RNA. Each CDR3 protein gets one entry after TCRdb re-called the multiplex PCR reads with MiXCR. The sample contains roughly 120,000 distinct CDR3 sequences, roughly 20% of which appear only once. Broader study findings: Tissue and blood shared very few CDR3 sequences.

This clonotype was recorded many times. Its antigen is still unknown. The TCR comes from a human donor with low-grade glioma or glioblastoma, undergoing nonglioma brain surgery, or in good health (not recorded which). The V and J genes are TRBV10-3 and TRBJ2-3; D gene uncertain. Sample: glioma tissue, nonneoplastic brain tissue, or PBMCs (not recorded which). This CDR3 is CAISDLQITDTQYF. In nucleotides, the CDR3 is TGTGCCATCAGTGACCTTCAAATCACAGATACGCAGTATTTT.